This record covers a single TCR beta chain. This sample is part of a study of cytomegalovirus exposure and HLA in healthy donors. V shed 5 bases and J 0 bases; nucleotides not matched to a gene: 10. The CDR3 extends over 18 amino acids. CDR1 and CDR2 from the germline V gene are PRHDT and FYEKMQ (reference sequence). Vbeta (60) and Jbeta (13) primers were used in the PCR. Profiled with immunoSEQ multiplex PCR; TCRdb holds only in-frame clones, not every one. The table records fewer than 150,000 clones, roughly 76% of them present only once. This chain links TRBV13 with TRBJ2-6; 7 nucleotides align to TRBD1. The sequence was obtained from a man aged 18 to 30 in good health and CMV-seronegative. Material for sequencing was PBMCs. This chain's CDR3 is CASSKWDRPFSGANVLTF. Here the CDR3 DNA reads TGTGCCAGCAGCAAATGGGACAGACCCTTCTCTGGGGCCAACGTCCTGACTTTC.